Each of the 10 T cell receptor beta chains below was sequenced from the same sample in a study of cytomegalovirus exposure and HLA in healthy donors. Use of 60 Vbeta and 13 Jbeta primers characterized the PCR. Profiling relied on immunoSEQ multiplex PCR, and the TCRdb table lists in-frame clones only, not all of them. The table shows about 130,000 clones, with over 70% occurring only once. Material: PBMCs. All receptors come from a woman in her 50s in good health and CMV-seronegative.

The CDR3 DNA is TGTGCCAGCAGCTTCTTTGGCGGGGGGGAGACCCAGTACTTC. Protein product: CASSFFGGGETQYF. The gene calls are TRBV7-6 and TRBJ2-5; 8 bases are shared with TRBD2. The V segment lost 3 bases and the J segment 5 bases; nucleotides outside the gene matches: 5. The CDR3 covers 14 residues. CDR1 and CDR2 from the germline V gene are SGHVS and FNYEAQ.

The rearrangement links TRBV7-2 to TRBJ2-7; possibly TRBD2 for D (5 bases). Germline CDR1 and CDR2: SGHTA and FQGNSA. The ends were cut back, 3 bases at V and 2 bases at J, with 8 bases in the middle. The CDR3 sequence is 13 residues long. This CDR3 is CASSFDGAYEQYF. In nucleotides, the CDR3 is TGTGCCAGCAGCTTTGACGGGGCCTACGAGCAGTACTTC.

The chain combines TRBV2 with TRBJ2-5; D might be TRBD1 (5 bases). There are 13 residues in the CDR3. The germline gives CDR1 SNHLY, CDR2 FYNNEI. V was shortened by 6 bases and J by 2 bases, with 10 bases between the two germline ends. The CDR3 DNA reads TGTGCCAGCAGATATCAGGGTCAAGAGACCCAGTACTTC. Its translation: CASRYQGQETQYF.

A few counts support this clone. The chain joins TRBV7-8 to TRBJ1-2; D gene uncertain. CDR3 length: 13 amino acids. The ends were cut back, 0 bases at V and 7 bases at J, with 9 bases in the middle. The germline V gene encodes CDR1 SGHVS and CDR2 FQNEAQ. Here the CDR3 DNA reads TGTGCCAGCAGCTTAGCGCTGACTTCTGGCTACACCTTC. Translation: CASSLALTSGYTF.

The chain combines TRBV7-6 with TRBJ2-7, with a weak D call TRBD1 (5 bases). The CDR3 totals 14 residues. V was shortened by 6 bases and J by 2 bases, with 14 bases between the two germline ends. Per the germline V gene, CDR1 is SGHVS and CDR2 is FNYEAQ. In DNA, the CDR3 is TGTGCCAGCAGTGACAGTTTGGGGCCCTACGAGCAGTACTTC. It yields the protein CASSDSLGPYEQYF. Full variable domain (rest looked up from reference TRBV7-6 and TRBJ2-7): GAGVSQSPRYKVTKRGQDVALRCDPISGHVSLYWYRQALGQGPEFLTYFNYEAQQDKSGLPNDRFSAERPEGSISTLTIQRTEQRDSAMYRCASSDSLGPYEQYFGPGTRLTVT.

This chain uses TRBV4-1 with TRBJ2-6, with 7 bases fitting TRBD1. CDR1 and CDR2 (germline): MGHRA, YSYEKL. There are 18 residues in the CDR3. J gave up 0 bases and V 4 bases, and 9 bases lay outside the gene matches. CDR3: CASSLQTGPLSGANVLTF. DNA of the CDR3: TGCGCCAGCAGCCTCCAGACAGGGCCTCTCTCTGGGGCCAACGTCCTGACTTTC.

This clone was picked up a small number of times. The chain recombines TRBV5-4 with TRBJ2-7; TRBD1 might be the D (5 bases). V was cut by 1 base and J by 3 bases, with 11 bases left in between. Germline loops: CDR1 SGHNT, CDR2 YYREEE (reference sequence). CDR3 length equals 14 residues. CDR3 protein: CASSLKAGNYEQYF. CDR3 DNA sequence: TGTGCCAGCAGCTTGAAAGCAGGGAACTACGAGCAGTACTTC.

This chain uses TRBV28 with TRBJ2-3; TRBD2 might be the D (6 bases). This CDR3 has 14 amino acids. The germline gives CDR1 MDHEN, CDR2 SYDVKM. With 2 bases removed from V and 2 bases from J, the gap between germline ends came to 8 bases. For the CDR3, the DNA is TGTGCCAGCAGTTTAGCGGGATCCACAGATACGCAGTATTTT. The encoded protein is CASSLAGSTDTQYF.

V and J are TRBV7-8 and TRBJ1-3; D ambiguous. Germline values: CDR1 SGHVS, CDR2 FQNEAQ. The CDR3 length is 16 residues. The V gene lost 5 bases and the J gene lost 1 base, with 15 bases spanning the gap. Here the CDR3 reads CASSLRTGGSGNTIYF. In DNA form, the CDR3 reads TGTGCCAGCAGCCTGAGGACTGGAGGGTCTGGAAACACCATATATTTT.

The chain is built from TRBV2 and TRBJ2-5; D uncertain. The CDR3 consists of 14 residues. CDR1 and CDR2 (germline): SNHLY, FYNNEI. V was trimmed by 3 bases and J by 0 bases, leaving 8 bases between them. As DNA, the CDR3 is TGTGCCAGCAGTGAGACGGAGTACCAAGAGACCCAGTACTTC. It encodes CASSETEYQETQYF. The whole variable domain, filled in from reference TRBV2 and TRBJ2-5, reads EPEVTQTPSHQVTQMGQEVILRCVPISNHLYFYWYRQILGQKVEFLVSFYNNEISEKSEIFDDQFSVERPDGSNFTLKIRSTKLEDSAMYFCASSETEYQETQYFGPGTRLLVL.